A selection of T cell receptor beta chains follows, all from one sample in a study of blood T cell repertoires in COVID-19. The table came from immunoSEQ multiplex PCR; TCRdb's copy has only in-frame clones and leaves some out. The repertoire has about 11,000 clones, roughly 81% of them found once; the top ten carry approximately 33%. Sequenced sample: peripheral blood. Receptors were obtained from a man in his fifties with active COVID-19. The CDR3 runs from the conserved cysteine through the conserved F or W. Each record gives: J gene, clone size, V gene, D gene, CDR3 DNA, CDR3 protein. The D gene is left open where the match is weak. Clone size is given for some rows only: seen once, a few or many times, or a class if the clone is expanded.

TRBJ2-1 . TRBV10-1 TRBD2 TGCGCCAGCAGTGAGACTAGCGGGAGACCCAATGAGCAGTTCTTC CASSETSGRPNEQFF
TRBJ2-7 . TRBV4-2 TRBD2 TGTGCCAGCAGCCAGGGACTAGTTCCCGAGCAGTACTTC CASSQGLVPEQYF
TRBJ2-7 few TRBV19 . TGTGCCAGTAGTGTGAGCAGGGACTCCTACGAGCAGTACTTC CASSVSRDSYEQYF
TRBJ2-2 . TRBV7-8 TRBD2 TGTGCCAGCAGCTTATCTCTCCTAGCGGGACAACTACCTACCGGGGAGCTGTTTTTT CASSLSLLAGQLPTGELFF
TRBJ2-5 . TRBV9 TRBD1 TGTGCCAGCAGTGCCACCGGGCAGGGGGCTCGGGAGACCCAGTACTTC CASSATGQGARETQYF
TRBJ2-7 . TRBV29-1 . TGCAGCGTCCTCGAGGGGGTACAGACGTCCTACGAGCAGTACTTC CSVLEGVQTSYEQYF
TRBJ2-7 . TRBV27 TRBD1 TGTGCCAGCAGTCCAGGGACAGGTTACTACGAGCAGTACTTC CASSPGTGYYEQYF
TRBJ1-6 . TRBV6-5 . TGTGCCAGCAGTTATAATTGGCAGGTCCTCCACTTT CASSYNWQVLHF
TRBJ2-3 . TRBV29-1 . TGCAGCGTCAGGTCTGCTAGCACAGATACGCAGTATTTT CSVRSASTDTQYF
TRBJ2-1 . TRBV6-2/TRBV6-3 . TGTGCCAGCAGTAAGGGAGCATTCAATGAGCAGTTCTTC CASSKGAFNEQFF
TRBJ1-5 . TRBV4-1 TRBD1 TGCGCCAGCAGCCAAGAATCCCCGGGGACAGAGGGACAGCCCCAGCATTTT CASSQESPGTEGQPQHF
TRBJ2-7 . TRBV2 . TGTGCCAGCAGTTCATCGGCGGGAAAAGGTTACGAGCAGTACTTC CASSSSAGKGYEQYF
TRBJ2-7 . TRBV10-3 TRBD2 TGTGCCATCAGTGACCTTGGGACAGAACCGGGACTAGCGGGGATAAGCCCCTACGAGCAGTACTTC CAISDLGTEPGLAGISPYEQYF
TRBJ2-2 . TRBV7-9 TRBD1 TGTGCCAGCAGCTTAGCAACAGGGGGCGCCGGGGAGCTGTTTTTT CASSLATGGAGELFF
TRBJ2-1 few TRBV6-1 TRBD1 TGTGCCAGCAGTGTCTTAGGGGGCGCCAGCTCCTACAATGAGCAGTTCTTC CASSVLGGASSYNEQFF
TRBJ2-7 . TRBV19 TRBD1 TGTGCCAGTAGTGCCCGACCGGGACAGGGAACCTACGAGCAGTACTTC CASSARPGQGTYEQYF
TRBJ2-1 . TRBV7-8 . TGTGCCAGCAGCACGGGATACAATGAGCAGTTCTTC CASSTGYNEQFF
TRBJ2-3 . TRBV6-5 TRBD1 TGTGCCAGCAGTAAGACAGGGGCCAGCACAGATACGCAGTATTTT CASSKTGASTDTQYF
TRBJ2-5 . TRBV19 . TGTGCCAGTAGTATCTCTGGGAGTGAGAAGACCCAGTACTTC CASSISGSEKTQYF
TRBJ2-7 . TRBV9 . TGTGCCAGCAGCGTAGGGGCTGGACTTTCCTACGAGCAGTACTTC CASSVGAGLSYEQYF
TRBJ2-2 . TRBV6-5 TRBD1 TGTGCCAGTTCAGGGGGTGACGCCGGGGAGCTGTTTTTT CASSGGDAGELFF
TRBJ2-7 . TRBV2 TRBD2 TGTGCCAGCAGTGACAGGACTAGCGGGTACTCCTACGAGCAGTACTTC CASSDRTSGYSYEQYF
TRBJ2-6 . TRBV3-1/TRBV3-2 . TGTGCCAGCAGCCAAGACAGGAATCCTATCTCTGGGGCCAACGTCCTGACTTTC CASSQDRNPISGANVLTF
TRBJ1-1 . TRBV4-1 TRBD1 TGCGCCAGCAGCCAAACAGGGGGGGACACTGAAGCTTTCTTT CASSQTGGDTEAFF
TRBJ2-7 . TRBV9 . TGTGCCAGCAGCGTGGGTGGGCAGGGCTACGAGCAGTACTTC CASSVGGQGYEQYF
TRBJ2-2 . TRBV7-8 TRBD1 TGTGCCAGCAGCCAAGGGACAGTCAACACCGGGGAGCTGTTTTTT CASSQGTVNTGELFF
TRBJ1-2 once TRBV6-5 . TGTGCCAGCAAGCCGGGACACTACACCTTC CASKPGHYTF
TRBJ1-6 . TRBV5-4 . TGTGCCAGCAGCTTGACTGGAAGCGGTTCACCCCTCCACTTT CASSLTGSGSPLHF
TRBJ2-3 few TRBV3-1/TRBV3-2 TRBD2 TGTGCCAGCAGCTGGGGACTAGCGGGATTCACAGATACGCAGTATTTT CASSWGLAGFTDTQYF
TRBJ2-1 . TRBV27 . TGTGCCAGCAGTTTAAAGGGGCGGAGGGACAATGAGCAGTTCTTC CASSLKGRRDNEQFF
TRBJ2-7 . TRBV29-1 TRBD1 TGCAGCGTCACCGGACAGGGGACCTCCTACGAGCAGTACTTC CSVTGQGTSYEQYF
TRBJ1-3 . TRBV5-4 . TGTGCCAGCAGCTTTGGTAGCTCTGGAAACACCATATATTTT CASSFGSSGNTIYF
TRBJ2-3 once TRBV12-5 . TGTGCTAGTGGCAATAGCCCGGGGATTGATACGCAGTATTTT CASGNSPGIDTQYF
TRBJ2-3 . TRBV29-1 TRBD1 TGCAGCGTTTTCACAGGGGGCGAGATGGATACAGATACGCAGTATTTT CSVFTGGEMDTDTQYF
TRBJ2-3 . TRBV19 . TGTGCCAGTAGTATCGGGGGGCTCGGAACAGATACGCAGTATTTT CASSIGGLGTDTQYF
TRBJ2-7 . TRBV19 . TGTGCCAGTAGTAATAGTGGCAGGATCTACGAGCAGTACTTC CASSNSGRIYEQYF
TRBJ2-3 . TRBV29-1 TRBD2 TGCAGCGTTGAAGATCTAGCGGGAGTCCCAGATACGCAGTATTTT CSVEDLAGVPDTQYF
TRBJ2-3 . TRBV7-8 . TGTGCCAGCAGCTTAGGGCTTGCAGATACGCAGTATTTT CASSLGLADTQYF
TRBJ1-3 . TRBV19 . TGTGCCAGTAGATTCAGGCCCTCTGGAAACACCATATATTTT CASRFRPSGNTIYF
TRBJ2-7 . TRBV18 . TGTGCCAGCTCACCACGACGAACTAGCCTTTCCTACGAGCAGTACTTC CASSPRRTSLSYEQYF
TRBJ1-2 . TRBV3-1/TRBV3-2 . TGTGCCAGCAGCCAAGATCTTCGGGGGGGTCTTCGCTATGGCTACACCTTC CASSQDLRGGLRYGYTF
TRBJ1-3 . TRBV15 . TGTGCCACCGGAGGGGCTGGAAACACCATATATTTT CATGGAGNTIYF
TRBJ2-3 . TRBV3-1/TRBV3-2 TRBD2 TGTGCCAGCAGCACCGGACGTGGTTTTTCTCCGAGGGAGGGCCGAGGCACGCAGTATTTT CASSTGRGFSPREGRGTQYF
TRBJ2-3 . TRBV7-2 . TGTGCCAGCAGCTTTACACTAAACCCCTATACGCAGTATTTT CASSFTLNPYTQYF
TRBJ2-2 . TRBV4-2 . TGTGCCAGCAGCCAAGAAGGGACTGGAAGTTTTGGGGAGCTGTTTTTT CASSQEGTGSFGELFF
TRBJ2-2 . TRBV28 . TGTGCCAGCAGTTTCGGCGGGAACACCGGGGAGCTGTTTTTT CASSFGGNTGELFF
TRBJ1-3 . TRBV7-9 . TGTGCCAGCAGCTTATTCCGACAGGTCTCTGGAAACACCATATATTTT CASSLFRQVSGNTIYF
TRBJ1-1 . TRBV27 . TGTGCCAGCAGTTTAGCCACTACGAACACTGAAGCTTTCTTT CASSLATTNTEAFF
TRBJ2-2 . TRBV29-1 . TGCAGCGTGGGGACACGGGACCGATACGGGGAGCTGTTTTTT CSVGTRDRYGELFF
TRBJ2-1 . TRBV2 . TGTGCCAGCAGTGAAGTTGAGAAAGACAATGAGCAGTTCTTC CASSEVEKDNEQFF
TRBJ2-7 . TRBV5-6 . TGTGCCAGCAGCTTAGGATCGCCTAGCTCATTCTACGAGCAGTACTTC CASSLGSPSSFYEQYF
TRBJ2-7 . TRBV19 . TGTGCCAGTAGTATCGCAGGGGAGTCCTACGAGCAGTACTTC CASSIAGESYEQYF
TRBJ2-1 . TRBV3-1/TRBV3-2 TRBD2 TGTGCCAGCTCCCACGGGGGGTCTTGGAGTGAGCAGTTCTTC CASSHGGSWSEQFF
TRBJ2-7 few TRBV27 TRBD2 TGTGCCAGCAGTTCTACTAGCGAAAACGAGCAGTACTTC CASSSTSENEQYF